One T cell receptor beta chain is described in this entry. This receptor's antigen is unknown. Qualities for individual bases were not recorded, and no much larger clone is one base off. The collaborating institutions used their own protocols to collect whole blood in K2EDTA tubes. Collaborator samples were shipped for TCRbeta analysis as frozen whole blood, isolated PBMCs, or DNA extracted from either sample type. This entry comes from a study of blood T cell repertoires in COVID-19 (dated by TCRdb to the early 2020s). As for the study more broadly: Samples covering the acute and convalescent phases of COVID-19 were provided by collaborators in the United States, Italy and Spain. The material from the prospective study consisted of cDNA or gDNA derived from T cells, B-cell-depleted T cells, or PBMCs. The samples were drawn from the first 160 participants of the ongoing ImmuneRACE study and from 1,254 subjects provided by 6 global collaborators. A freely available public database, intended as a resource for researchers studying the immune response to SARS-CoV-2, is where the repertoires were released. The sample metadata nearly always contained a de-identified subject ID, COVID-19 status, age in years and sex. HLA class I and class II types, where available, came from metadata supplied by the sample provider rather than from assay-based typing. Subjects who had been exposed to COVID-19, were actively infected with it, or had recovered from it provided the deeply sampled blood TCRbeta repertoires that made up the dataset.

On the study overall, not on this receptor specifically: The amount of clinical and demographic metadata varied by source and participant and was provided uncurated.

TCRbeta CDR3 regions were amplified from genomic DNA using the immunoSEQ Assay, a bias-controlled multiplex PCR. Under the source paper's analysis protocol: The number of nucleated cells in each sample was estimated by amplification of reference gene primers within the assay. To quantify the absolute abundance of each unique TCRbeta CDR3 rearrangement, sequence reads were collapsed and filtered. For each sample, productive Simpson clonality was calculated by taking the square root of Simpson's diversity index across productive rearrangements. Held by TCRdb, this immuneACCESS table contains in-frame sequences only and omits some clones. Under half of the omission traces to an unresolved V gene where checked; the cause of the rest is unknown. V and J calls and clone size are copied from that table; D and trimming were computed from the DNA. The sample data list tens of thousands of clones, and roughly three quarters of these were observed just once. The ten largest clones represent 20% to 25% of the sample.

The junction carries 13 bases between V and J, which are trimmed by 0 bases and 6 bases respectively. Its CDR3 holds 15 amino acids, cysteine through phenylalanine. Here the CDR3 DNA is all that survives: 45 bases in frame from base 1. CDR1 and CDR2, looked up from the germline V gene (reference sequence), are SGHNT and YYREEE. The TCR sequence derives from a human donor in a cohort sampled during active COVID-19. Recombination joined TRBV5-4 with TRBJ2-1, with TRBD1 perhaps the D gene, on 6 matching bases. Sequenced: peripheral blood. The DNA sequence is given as TGTGCCAGCAGCTTGGGGGGCGGACAGCCCAATGAGCAGTTCTTC. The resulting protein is CASSLGGGQPNEQFF.